Described below is a single T cell receptor (beta chain) sequence and its context. It has no known antigen specificity. It has no much larger one-base neighbor in the sample; base qualities were not kept. The library was made by the immunoSEQ multiplex PCR assay. What TCRdb holds here is the immuneACCESS table cut down to in-frame rearrangements. Part of the clones is not present; checked against another copy, under half of the missing clones reflect an unresolved V gene, and the others are unexplained. The sample profile shows 5,400 or so clones; 70% to 90% of them were found once. The leading ten clones occupy 1.5% to 2% of the sample. The data were taken from a study of chemoradiotherapy in HPV16-positive cancers (dated by TCRdb to between 2021 and 2024). Background for the entire study: Candidate HPV-specific T-cell clones and common TCR motifs were defined by functional T-cell assays performed on cells from a couple of HPV16-positive patients. Whether T-cell immunity against the HPV oncoproteins E6 and E7 changes during chemoradiotherapy and whether survival is affected by this immunity were examined in the study. The candidate HPV-specific TCRs and motifs were then tracked in TCR repertoires from 86 patients with HPV-related cancers. Overall results and qualifications from the work: In HPV16-positive patients, expansion of HPV-responsive T cells during chemoradiotherapy was associated with improved recurrence-free survival. Expansion of candidate HPV-specific clones and E7-related TCR motifs was observed in the tumor microenvironment during treatment, whereas no such expansion was observed for non-HPV-specific T cells. The survival association was reported for HPV16-positive patients, and the functional definition of HPV-specific T cells was derived from only a couple of HPV16-positive patients.

Repertoires were sampled multiple times during chemoradiotherapy, which allowed clonal expansion in the tumor microenvironment to be followed. CDR1 and CDR2, looked up from the germline V gene, are SGHDT and YYEEEE. V was cut back by 0 bases and J by 8 bases, leaving a gap of 12 bases between them. Including the terminal cysteine and phenylalanine, the CDR3 comprises 14 residues. Only the CDR3 DNA is retained, 42 bases long and in frame from the first base. This clonotype was obtained from a human donor with HPV-associated anogenital cancer. The sequencing here drew on blood, taken from a patient who underwent chemoradiotherapy. The chain joins TRBV5-6 to TRBJ2-1; no D gene can be assigned with confidence. This receptor carries the CDR3 CASSLDPSGDEQFF. The DNA sequence follows: TGTGCCAGCAGCTTGGACCCTTCCGGCGATGAGCAGTTCTTC.